The sequence of this T cell receptor (beta chain) was determined in a study of patients and donors after allogeneic stem cell transplantation. MiXCR, applied by TCRdb to the RT-PCR reads, yields one record per CDR3 protein. Of 150,000 to 250,000 distinct CDR3 sequences listed, approximately 41% are singletons. Germline V lookup: CDR1 SGHTA, CDR2 FQGNSA. CDR3 length: 16 residues. V was pared by 4 bases and J by 6 bases, with 8 bases of the junction left unmatched. Sample: blood, either unsorted or a sorted T cell fraction (not recorded which). The chain has TRBV7-2 and TRBJ2-1; TRBD2 matches at 11 bases. The TCR comes from a human donor who was either an allogeneic HSCT recipient or a stem cell or donor lymphocyte infusion donor (not recorded which). It is not recorded whose cells these are; they may come from a transplant donor. The CDR3 sequence is CASSSPTSGMSNEQFF. The CDR3 region has the DNA TGTGCCAGCAGCTCCCCGACTAGCGGGATGAGCAATGAGCAGTTCTTC.